This TCR beta chain was recovered during a study of blood T cell repertoires in COVID-19 (dated by TCRdb to the early 2020s). Regarding the research as a whole: The collaborator samples originated in the United States, Italy and Spain and spanned the acute and convalescent phases of COVID-19. The prospective study material was composed of cDNA or gDNA derived from T cells, B-cell-depleted T cells, or PBMCs. Deeply sampled blood TCRbeta repertoires from subjects exposed to, actively infected with, or recovered from COVID-19 were included in the dataset. The repertoires were released in a freely available public database meant as a resource for research on the immune response to SARS-CoV-2. The samples were drawn from the first 160 participants of the ongoing ImmuneRACE study and from more than 1,000 subjects provided by 6 global collaborators. Sample metadata almost always included a de-identified subject ID, COVID-19 status, age in years and sex. HLA class I and class II types, where available, came from metadata supplied by the sample provider rather than from assay-based typing.

In the prospective study, participants were about 18 to 90 years old, resided in approximately 25 geographic areas of the United States, and were enrolled through a virtual design. In the prospective study, cohorts were assigned on the basis of participant-reported clinical history obtained from a screening survey and a study questionnaire. A participant counted as exposed if, within 2 weeks of entering the study, that participant had been in contact with someone who had a PCR-confirmed or clinician-diagnosed COVID-19 case. In the prospective study, mobile phlebotomists collected whole blood, serum and a nasopharyngeal or oropharyngeal swab from each participant. Over an approximately two-month period, participants in the prospective study had the option of providing additional blood draws and questionnaires. Before DNA extraction, blood samples from the prospective study were shipped at room temperature or frozen.

Overall results and qualifications from the work: The quantity of clinical and demographic metadata differed by source and by participant and was supplied without curation.

The CDR3 spans 13 residues, from the cysteine through the phenylalanine. The retained sequence is limited to the CDR3, 39 bases, with the frame set at the first base. In the germline V gene, CDR1 corresponds to MNHNS and CDR2 to SASEGT. Trimming costs V 2 bases and J 6 bases, and their ends lie 7 bases apart. The immunoSEQ Assay, a bias-controlled multiplex PCR, was used to amplify TCRbeta CDR3 regions from genomic DNA. Concerning the study's data processing: Within the assay, amplification of reference gene primers was used to estimate how many nucleated cells each sample contained. Sequence reads were collapsed and filtered to measure the absolute abundance of every unique TCRbeta CDR3 rearrangement. For each sample, productive Simpson clonality was calculated by taking the square root of Simpson's diversity index across productive rearrangements. Drawn from immuneACCESS, this table holds only the in-frame rearrangements with V and J called that TCRdb kept. Clones are partly lost; checked studies trace under half to an unresolved V gene and leave the rest unexplained. The V and J calls and clone size come from that table; D and trimming were worked out from the DNA. Present in this sample are around 200,000 clones, 75% to 90% of which were seen just once. The ten largest make up about 4.5% of the sample.

Turning to this clone: Its antigen is still unknown. No base-level quality is on record; no much larger clone is a single base apart.

This clonotype was sampled from a woman aged 25 to 45 who had been exposed to COVID-19. The V and J segments used are TRBV6-1 and TRBJ2-2; perhaps TRBD1 is the D gene, with 6 bases matching. The sequencing input was PBMCs or T cells enriched from blood (not recorded which). Here is the DNA: TGTGCCAGCAGTGAACAGGGGCCCGGGGAGCTGTTTTTT. Translated, it reads CASSEQGPGELFF.